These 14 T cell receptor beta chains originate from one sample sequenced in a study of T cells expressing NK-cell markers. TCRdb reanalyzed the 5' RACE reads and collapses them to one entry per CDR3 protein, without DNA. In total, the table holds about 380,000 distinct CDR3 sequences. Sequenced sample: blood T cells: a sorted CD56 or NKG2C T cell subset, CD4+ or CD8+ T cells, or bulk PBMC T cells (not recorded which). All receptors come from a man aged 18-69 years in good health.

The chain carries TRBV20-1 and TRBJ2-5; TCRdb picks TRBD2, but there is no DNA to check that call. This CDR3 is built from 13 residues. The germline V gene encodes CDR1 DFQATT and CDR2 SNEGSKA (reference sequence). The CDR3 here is CSAWTSGDRTQYF.

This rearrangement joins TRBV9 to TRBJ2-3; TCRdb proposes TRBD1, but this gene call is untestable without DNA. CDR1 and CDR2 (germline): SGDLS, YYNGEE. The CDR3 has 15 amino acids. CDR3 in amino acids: CASSRWDSRTDTQYF.

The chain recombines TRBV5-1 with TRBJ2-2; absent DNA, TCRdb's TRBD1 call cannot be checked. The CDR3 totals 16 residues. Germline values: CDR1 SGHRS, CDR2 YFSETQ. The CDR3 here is CASSYGTPSNTGELFF.

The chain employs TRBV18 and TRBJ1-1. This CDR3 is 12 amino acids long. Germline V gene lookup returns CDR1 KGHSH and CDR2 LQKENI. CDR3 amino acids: CASSPVGTEAFF.

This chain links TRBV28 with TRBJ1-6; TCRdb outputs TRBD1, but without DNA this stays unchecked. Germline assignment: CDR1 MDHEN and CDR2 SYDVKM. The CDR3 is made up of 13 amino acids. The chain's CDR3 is CASSRGAPVTLHF.

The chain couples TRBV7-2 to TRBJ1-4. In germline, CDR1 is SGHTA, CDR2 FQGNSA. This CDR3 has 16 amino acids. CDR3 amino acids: CASSGRTGGSNEKLFF.

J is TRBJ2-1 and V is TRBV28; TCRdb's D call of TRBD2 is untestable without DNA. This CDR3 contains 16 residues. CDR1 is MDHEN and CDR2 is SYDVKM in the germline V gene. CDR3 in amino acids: CASRGLAGGHYNEQFF.

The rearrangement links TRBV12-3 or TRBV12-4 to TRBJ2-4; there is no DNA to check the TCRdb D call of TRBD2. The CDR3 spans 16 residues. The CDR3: CASSSRGAGPVNIQYF.

CDR3 loop: CASSQLIPGDTQYF. This rearrangement joins TRBV3-1 to TRBJ2-3. The CDR3 loop spans 14 amino acids. CDR1 is LGHDT, CDR2 YNNKEL, per germline (reference sequence).

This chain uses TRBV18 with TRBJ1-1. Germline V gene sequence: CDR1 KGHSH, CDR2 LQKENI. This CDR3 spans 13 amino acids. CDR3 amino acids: CASSPGVYTEAFF.

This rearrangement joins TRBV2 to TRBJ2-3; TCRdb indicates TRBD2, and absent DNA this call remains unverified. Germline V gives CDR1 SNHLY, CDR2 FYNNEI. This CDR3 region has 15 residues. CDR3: CASRPEVASTDTQYF.

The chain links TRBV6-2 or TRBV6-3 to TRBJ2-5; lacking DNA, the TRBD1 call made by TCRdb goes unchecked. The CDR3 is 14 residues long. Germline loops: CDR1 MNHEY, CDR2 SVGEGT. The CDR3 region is CASTPTGKQETQYF.

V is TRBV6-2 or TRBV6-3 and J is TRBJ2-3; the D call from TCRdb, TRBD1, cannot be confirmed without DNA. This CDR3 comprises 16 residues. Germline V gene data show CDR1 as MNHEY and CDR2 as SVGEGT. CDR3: CASSYPSGAPGDTQYF.

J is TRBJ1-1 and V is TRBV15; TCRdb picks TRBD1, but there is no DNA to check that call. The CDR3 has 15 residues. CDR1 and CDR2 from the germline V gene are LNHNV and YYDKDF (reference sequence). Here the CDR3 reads CATSSAGTGGTEAFF. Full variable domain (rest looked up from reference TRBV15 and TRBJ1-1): DAMVIQNPRYQVTQFGKPVTLSCSQTLNHNVMYWYQQKSSQAPKLLFHYYDKDFNNEADTPDNFQSRRPNTSFCFLDIRSPGLGDTAMYLCATSSAGTGGTEAFFGQGTRLTVV.